These T cell receptor beta chains were read from a single sample in a study of PD-1 blockade in mismatch repair-deficient tumors. Libraries were prepared by immunoSEQ multiplex PCR; TCRdb keeps only in-frame clonotypes and omits some of them. The sample holds about 14,000 clones, 85% to 90% seen once. These TCRs are of unknown antigen specificity. The sample consisted of cells cultured in vitro, taken from a patient treated with pembrolizumab. These receptors came from an adult with mismatch repair-deficient cancer. CDR3s include the opening cysteine and the closing phenylalanine or tryptophan. Each record gives: J gene, V gene, D gene, CDR3 protein, CDR3 DNA. D genes are given only for firm matches.

j_gene: TRBJ2-1
v_gene: TRBV7-2
d_gene: NA
CDR3aa: CASRLRRTANNEQFF
CDR3nt: TGTGCCAGCAGATTAAGAAGGACAGCTAACAATGAGCAGTTCTTC

j_gene: TRBJ1-4
v_gene: TRBV11-3
d_gene: NA
CDR3aa: CASSLIRGQREKLFF
CDR3nt: TGTGCCAGCAGCTTAATTCGGGGGCAACGAGAAAAACTGTTTTTT

j_gene: TRBJ2-3
v_gene: TRBV4-1
d_gene: NA
CDR3aa: CASSENPLGDTQYF
CDR3nt: TGCGCCAGCAGCGAAAACCCGCTCGGGGATACGCAGTATTTT

j_gene: TRBJ2-2
v_gene: TRBV7-7
d_gene: NA
CDR3aa: CASSPGNTGELFF
CDR3nt: TGTGCCAGCAGCCCGGGGAACACCGGGGAGCTGTTTTTT

j_gene: TRBJ2-2
v_gene: TRBV2
d_gene: TRBD2
CDR3aa: CASILAGGVSGELFF
CDR3nt: TGTGCCAGCATACTAGCGGGAGGTGTCAGCGGGGAGCTGTTTTTT

j_gene: TRBJ1-5
v_gene: TRBV5-6
d_gene: NA
CDR3aa: CASSLIPQPQHF
CDR3nt: TGTGCCAGCAGCTTAATCCCCCAGCCCCAGCATTTT

j_gene: TRBJ2-5
v_gene: TRBV6-1
d_gene: NA
CDR3aa: CATMVQAAGGTQYF
CDR3nt: TGTGCCACCATGGTCCAGGCGGCGGGCGGGACCCAGTACTTC

j_gene: TRBJ1-5
v_gene: TRBV27
d_gene: NA
CDR3aa: CASSLAGFNQPQHF
CDR3nt: TGTGCCAGCAGTTTAGCAGGATTCAATCAGCCCCAGCATTTT

j_gene: TRBJ1-1
v_gene: TRBV29-1
d_gene: NA
CDR3aa: CSERQWNTEAFF
CDR3nt: TGCAGCGAGCGACAGTGGAACACTGAAGCTTTCTTT

j_gene: TRBJ2-5
v_gene: TRBV5-1
d_gene: NA
CDR3aa: CASSTRGETQYF
CDR3nt: TGCGCCAGCAGCACCAGGGGAGAGACCCAGTACTTC